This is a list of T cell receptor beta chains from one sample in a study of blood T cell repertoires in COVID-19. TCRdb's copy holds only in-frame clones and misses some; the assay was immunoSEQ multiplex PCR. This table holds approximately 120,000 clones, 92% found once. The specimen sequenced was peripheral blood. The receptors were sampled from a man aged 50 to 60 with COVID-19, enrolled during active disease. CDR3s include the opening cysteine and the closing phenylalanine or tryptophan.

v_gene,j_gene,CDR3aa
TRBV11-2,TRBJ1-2,CASSPSGRGYTF
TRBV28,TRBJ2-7,CASQDRAGPYEQYF
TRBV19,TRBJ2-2,CASKRGNTGELFF
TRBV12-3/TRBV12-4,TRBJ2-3,CASRGLTDTQYF
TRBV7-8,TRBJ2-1,CASSSPLAGIKSSYNEQFF
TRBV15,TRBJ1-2,CATSRGGEGYTF
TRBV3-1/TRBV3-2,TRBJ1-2,CASSQDGTGHHNYGYTF
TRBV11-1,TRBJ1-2,CASSLSLDSAYGYTF
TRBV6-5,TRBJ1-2,CASSYEVDYGYTF
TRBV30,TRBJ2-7,CAWNRRAIYEQYF
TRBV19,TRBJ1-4,CASKKGAGSSNEKLFF
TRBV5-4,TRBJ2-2,CASSSDRAAGELFF
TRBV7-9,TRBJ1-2,CASSFGDRGGYTF
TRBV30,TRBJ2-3,CAWSRTGSRTDTQYF
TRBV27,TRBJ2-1,CASSLLASGITYNEQFF
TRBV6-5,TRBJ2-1,CASRTRDRYNEQFF
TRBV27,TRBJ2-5,CASSSDSLLKTQYF
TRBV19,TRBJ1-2,CASRGPGGGYGYTF
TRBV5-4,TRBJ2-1,CASKPGQGAVYEQFF
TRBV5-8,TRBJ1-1,CASSWEILETEAFF
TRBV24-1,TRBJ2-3,CATRQADTQYF
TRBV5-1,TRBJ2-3,CASSLGPNTDTQYF
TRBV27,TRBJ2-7,CASSSYGTSGRANEQYF
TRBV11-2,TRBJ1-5,CASSLAQGQPQHF
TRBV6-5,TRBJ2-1,CASSRTGRFDEQFF
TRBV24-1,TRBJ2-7,CATSDQLAGENYEQYF
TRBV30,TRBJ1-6,CAWTNNRAGGSPLHF
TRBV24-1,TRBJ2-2,CATSDFRGGDTGELFF